These T cell receptor beta chains were read from a single sample in a study of blood T cell repertoires in COVID-19. Using immunoSEQ multiplex PCR, the repertoire was profiled, and TCRdb retains in-frame clones only, with some absent. The sample consists of about 59,000 clones, about four fifths of them appearing once. The sample taken for sequencing was peripheral blood. The receptors come from a woman of 80 years or more with active or convalescent COVID-19. CDR3s include the opening cysteine and the closing phenylalanine or tryptophan. D genes are given only for firm matches. The size field is filled for only some rows; it gives once, few, many or a size class.

size: -; J: TRBJ2-5; V: TRBV5-3; D: TRBD2; CDR3: CPSWGTRGGPRHGETQYF; DNA: TGTCCCAGCTGGGGTACTCGGGGGGGCCCCCGCCACGGAGAGACCCAGTACTTC
size: few; J: TRBJ1-2; V: TRBV5-4; D: -; CDR3: CASNSNAGGLGYGYTF; DNA: TGTGCCAGCAACTCAAACGCGGGGGGTTTGGGGTATGGCTACACCTTC
size: -; J: TRBJ1-4; V: TRBV6-5; D: TRBD1; CDR3: CASTTTGTNEKLFF; DNA: TGTGCCAGCACCACGACAGGGACAAATGAAAAACTGTTTTTT
size: -; J: TRBJ2-7; V: TRBV20-1; D: -; CDR3: CSASGGTAGYEQYF; DNA: TGCAGTGCTAGTGGGGGGACAGCGGGTTACGAGCAGTACTTC
size: -; J: TRBJ2-7; V: TRBV5-6; D: -; CDR3: CASSLGGLQGSYEQYF; DNA: TGTGCCAGCAGCTTAGGGGGGCTACAGGGGTCCTACGAGCAGTACTTC
size: -; J: TRBJ1-1; V: TRBV18; D: TRBD1; CDR3: CASSRDSGEEAFF; DNA: TGTGCCAGCTCACGGGACAGTGGAGAGGAAGCTTTCTTT
size: few; J: TRBJ1-5; V: TRBV5-8; D: TRBD1; CDR3: CASSRGTGGWASNQPQHF; DNA: TGTGCCAGCAGCAGAGGGACAGGGGGGTGGGCGAGCAATCAGCCCCAGCATTTT
size: -; J: TRBJ1-5; V: TRBV28; D: TRBD1; CDR3: CASSPRDRVNQPQHF; DNA: TGTGCCAGCAGTCCACGGGACAGGGTCAATCAGCCCCAGCATTTT
size: few; J: TRBJ2-6; V: TRBV21-1; D: -; CDR3: CASSKDRDWKTTSGANVLTF; DNA: TGTGCCAGCAGCAAAGACCGGGACTGGAAAACGACCTCTGGGGCCAACGTCCTGACTTTC
size: once; J: TRBJ2-1; V: TRBV4-1; D: -; CDR3: CASSQAPTGIYNEQFF; DNA: TGCGCCAGCAGCCAAGCCCCGACAGGAATCTACAATGAGCAGTTCTTC
size: -; J: TRBJ1-3; V: TRBV4-1; D: TRBD1; CDR3: CASSQAGQGAGNTIYF; DNA: TGCGCCAGCAGCCAAGCGGGACAGGGGGCTGGAAACACCATATATTTT
size: -; J: TRBJ1-5; V: TRBV5-6; D: -; CDR3: CASSRDANNQPQHF; DNA: TGTGCCAGCAGCCGAGATGCCAACAATCAGCCCCAGCATTTT
size: -; J: TRBJ1-2; V: TRBV28; D: -; CDR3: CASSLKQDYGYTF; DNA: TGTGCCAGCAGTTTAAAACAGGACTATGGCTACACCTTC
size: -; J: TRBJ2-7; V: TRBV7-2; D: -; CDR3: CASSLAIMSRGTYEQYF; DNA: TGTGCCAGCAGCTTAGCTATAATGTCCAGGGGTACGTACGAGCAGTACTTC
size: -; J: TRBJ1-6; V: TRBV5-1; D: TRBD1; CDR3: CASSLGTGGNSPLHF; DNA: TGCGCCAGCAGCTTGGGGACAGGGGGAAATTCACCCCTCCACTTT
size: -; J: TRBJ1-1; V: TRBV6-5; D: -; CDR3: CASSSRQGVEAFF; DNA: TGTGCCAGCAGTTCTCGCCAAGGGGTAGAAGCTTTCTTT
size: -; J: TRBJ2-1; V: TRBV7-2; D: -; CDR3: CASSLNPGTTYNEQFF; DNA: TGTGCCAGCAGCTTAAACCCCGGGACAACTTACAATGAGCAGTTCTTC
size: -; J: TRBJ2-7; V: TRBV7-2; D: TRBD1; CDR3: CASSLGQGIGEQYF; DNA: TGTGCCAGCAGCTTAGGACAGGGGATCGGCGAGCAGTACTTC
size: -; J: TRBJ2-2; V: TRBV5-4; D: TRBD2; CDR3: CASSLVSGGGNTGELFF; DNA: TGTGCCAGCAGCTTAGTTTCGGGCGGGGGGAACACCGGGGAGCTGTTTTTT
size: -; J: TRBJ2-1; V: TRBV4-1; D: TRBD2; CDR3: CASSQWTSGGGGNEQFF; DNA: TGCGCCAGCAGCCAGTGGACTAGCGGGGGCGGGGGTAATGAGCAGTTCTTC
size: -; J: TRBJ1-6; V: TRBV6-1; D: -; CDR3: CASSEVRQSYSSYNSPLHF; DNA: TGTGCCAGCAGTGAAGTCAGGCAATCCTATAGCTCCTATAATTCACCCCTCCACTTT
size: -; J: TRBJ1-4; V: TRBV7-2; D: -; CDR3: CASSRTGANEKLFF; DNA: TGTGCCAGCAGCCGGACGGGGGCTAATGAAAAACTGTTTTTT
size: -; J: TRBJ1-1; V: TRBV7-8; D: TRBD1; CDR3: CASSLRTGATEAFF; DNA: TGTGCCAGCAGCCTAAGGACAGGGGCAACTGAAGCTTTCTTT
size: -; J: TRBJ2-3; V: TRBV23-1; D: -; CDR3: CASSRVYRSRDTQYF; DNA: TGCGCCAGCAGTCGAGTGTACAGATCACGAGATACGCAGTATTTT
size: once; J: TRBJ1-2; V: TRBV6-5; D: -; CDR3: CASSYSISQRGYTF; DNA: TGTGCCAGCAGTTACTCGATATCTCAGAGGGGCTACACCTTC
size: -; J: TRBJ2-7; V: TRBV7-9; D: -; CDR3: CASSSTAGSSYEQYF; DNA: TGTGCCAGCAGCTCCACGGCGGGGAGCTCCTACGAGCAGTACTTC
size: -; J: TRBJ1-4; V: TRBV14; D: TRBD1; CDR3: CASSQETGANEKLFF; DNA: TGTGCCAGCAGCCAAGAGACAGGGGCTAATGAAAAACTGTTTTTT
size: once; J: TRBJ1-1; V: TRBV10-3; D: -; CDR3: CAISGMGPEAFF; DNA: TGTGCCATCAGTGGGATGGGCCCTGAAGCTTTCTTT
size: once; J: TRBJ1-2; V: TRBV7-2; D: TRBD1; CDR3: CASSLVLGQGGYGYTF; DNA: TGTGCCAGCAGCTTAGTTTTGGGGCAGGGGGGCTATGGCTACACCTTC
size: -; J: TRBJ1-6; V: TRBV5-1; D: TRBD1; CDR3: CASSETGGSGSPLHF; DNA: TGCGCCAGCAGCGAGACAGGGGGCTCAGGTTCACCCCTCCACTTT
size: -; J: TRBJ1-6; V: TRBV9; D: TRBD1; CDR3: CASSVGDRVDISPLHF; DNA: TGTGCCAGCAGCGTAGGGGACAGGGTGGACATATCACCCCTCCACTTT
size: -; J: TRBJ2-1; V: TRBV4-2; D: -; CDR3: CASSHLDSGRRIF; DNA: TGTGCCAGCAGCCATCTGGACAGTGGCCGCCGGATCTTC
size: -; J: TRBJ1-4; V: TRBV29-1; D: TRBD1; CDR3: CSVEDRVLEKLFF; DNA: TGCAGCGTTGAGGACAGGGTTCTAGAAAAACTGTTTTTT
size: once; J: TRBJ1-1; V: TRBV14; D: -; CDR3: CASSQLDQGTEAFF; DNA: TGTGCCAGCAGCCAACTGGACCAGGGCACTGAAGCTTTCTTT
size: many; J: TRBJ2-7; V: TRBV4-3; D: -; CDR3: CASSQDRADYSYEQYF; DNA: TGCGCCAGCAGCCAAGATCGGGCAGACTACTCCTACGAGCAGTACTTC
size: -; J: TRBJ2-7; V: TRBV19; D: -; CDR3: CASSISPFLAYEQYF; DNA: TGTGCCAGTAGTATATCCCCCTTTCTTGCCTACGAGCAGTACTTC
size: -; J: TRBJ1-5; V: TRBV5-1; D: -; CDR3: CASSSYPLGDNQPQHF; DNA: TGCGCCAGCAGCTCTTACCCCCTGGGAGACAATCAGCCCCAGCATTTT
size: few; J: TRBJ2-1; V: TRBV4-1; D: TRBD1; CDR3: CASSRTGNEQFF; DNA: TGCGCCAGCAGCCGGACAGGGAATGAGCAGTTCTTC
size: -; J: TRBJ2-1; V: TRBV3-1/TRBV3-2; D: -; CDR3: CASSQEESATGNEQFF; DNA: TGTGCCAGCAGCCAAGAAGAATCTGCAACGGGGAATGAGCAGTTCTTC
size: once; J: TRBJ1-1; V: TRBV2; D: TRBD1; CDR3: CASSADRGRVDEAFF; DNA: TGTGCCAGCAGTGCGGACAGGGGGCGAGTGGATGAAGCTTTCTTT
size: -; J: TRBJ2-2; V: TRBV3-1/TRBV3-2; D: -; CDR3: CASSQGPSGWAGELFF; DNA: TGTGCCAGCAGCCAAGGCCCGTCGGGGTGGGCGGGGGAGCTGTTTTTT
size: -; J: TRBJ1-4; V: TRBV10-3; D: TRBD1; CDR3: CAISEGTGVEKLFF; DNA: TGTGCCATCAGTGAAGGGACAGGGGTTGAAAAACTGTTTTTT
size: -; J: TRBJ1-1; V: TRBV10-1; D: -; CDR3: CASSESGGLDTEAFF; DNA: TGCGCCAGCAGTGAGTCGGGGGGGCTAGACACTGAAGCTTTCTTT
size: -; J: TRBJ2-3; V: TRBV7-2; D: -; CDR3: CASSLGAKDTQYF; DNA: TGTGCCAGCAGCTTAGGGGCGAAGGATACGCAGTATTTT
size: -; J: TRBJ1-1; V: TRBV6-2/TRBV6-3; D: -; CDR3: CASSYRGVYTEAFF; DNA: TGTGCCAGCAGTTATAGGGGTGTGTACACTGAAGCTTTCTTT
size: -; J: TRBJ2-1; V: TRBV11-2; D: -; CDR3: CASSQGGGVSSYNEQFF; DNA: TGTGCCAGCAGCCAAGGTGGAGGCGTAAGCTCCTACAATGAGCAGTTCTTC
size: -; J: TRBJ2-1; V: TRBV5-1; D: TRBD2; CDR3: CASSRQEVAGREQFF; DNA: TGCGCCAGCAGCCGACAAGAGGTAGCGGGGCGCGAGCAGTTCTTC
size: -; J: TRBJ2-7; V: TRBV2; D: -; CDR3: CASSSTYEQYF; DNA: TGTGCCAGCAGCAGTACCTACGAGCAGTACTTC
size: -; J: TRBJ1-2; V: TRBV7-9; D: -; CDR3: CASSPLGWGGSNYGYTF; DNA: TGTGCCAGCAGCCCGCTCGGATGGGGAGGGTCCAACTATGGCTACACCTTC
size: -; J: TRBJ1-2; V: TRBV6-2/TRBV6-3; D: -; CDR3: CASSYLKLYGYTF; DNA: TGTGCCAGCAGTTACCTCAAACTTTATGGCTACACCTTC
size: -; J: TRBJ2-2; V: TRBV11-2; D: TRBD2; CDR3: CASSLHAGGPGTGELFF; DNA: TGTGCCAGCAGCTTGCATGCGGGGGGGCCCGGCACCGGGGAGCTGTTTTTT
size: -; J: TRBJ2-3; V: TRBV6-2/TRBV6-3; D: TRBD2; CDR3: CASSYQPSGGPDTQYF; DNA: TGTGCCAGCAGTTACCAGCCGAGCGGGGGACCCGATACGCAGTATTTT
size: -; J: TRBJ2-5; V: TRBV6-2/TRBV6-3; D: TRBD1; CDR3: CASSGQGARETQYF; DNA: TGTGCCAGCAGCGGACAGGGGGCAAGAGAGACCCAGTACTTC
size: -; J: TRBJ1-5; V: TRBV28; D: TRBD1; CDR3: CASSLPGQGALQPQHF; DNA: TGTGCCAGCAGTTTGCCGGGACAGGGGGCTTTGCAGCCCCAGCATTTT
size: -; J: TRBJ2-7; V: TRBV4-3; D: -; CDR3: CASSQRAGGSYEQYF; DNA: TGCGCCAGCAGCCAACGGGCAGGGGGGTCCTACGAGCAGTACTTC
size: -; J: TRBJ2-6; V: TRBV25-1; D: TRBD2; CDR3: CASTRGVSGANVLTF; DNA: TGTGCCAGCACCCGGGGGGTCTCTGGGGCCAACGTCCTGACTTTC
size: few; J: TRBJ2-2; V: TRBV7-2; D: -; CDR3: CASSLHGGAGELFF; DNA: TGTGCCAGCAGCCTCCACGGCGGGGCCGGGGAGCTGTTTTTT
size: -; J: TRBJ1-6; V: TRBV5-1; D: -; CDR3: CASSLGQFGDSPLHF; DNA: TGCGCCAGCAGCTTGGGACAGTTTGGGGATTCACCCCTCCACTTT
size: -; J: TRBJ1-5; V: TRBV9; D: TRBD1; CDR3: CASSVDGTGSQPQHF; DNA: TGTGCCAGCAGCGTAGACGGGACAGGGAGTCAGCCCCAGCATTTT